This TCR beta chain stems from a study of neurological immune-mediated disorders. General study points: Among expanded clones, no CDR3 amino acid sequences were shared across subjects, a pattern suggesting private repertoires in all groups.

This clonotype was seen at least ten times. Antigen specificity is unknown. J was trimmed by 0 bases and V by 6 bases; bases with no gene match: 10. Germline V gene lookup returns CDR1 ENHRY and CDR2 SYGVKD. The CDR3 has 16 residues. Noted time point: longitudinal time-point 2. TCRdb reprocessed the 5' RACE reads via MiXCR and lists one record per CDR3 protein. The profile shows under 50,000 distinct CDR3 sequences, less than 15% of them singletons. The chain recombines TRBV10-3 with TRBJ2-5; 7 nucleotides align to TRBD1. The sample comprised PBMCs. The sequence came from a male donor with HTLV-1-associated myelopathy (HAM/TSP). The CDR3 DNA reads TGTGCCATCAGCCCCACAGGGGAGACGTACCAAGAGACCCAGTACTTC. It encodes CAISPTGETYQETQYF.